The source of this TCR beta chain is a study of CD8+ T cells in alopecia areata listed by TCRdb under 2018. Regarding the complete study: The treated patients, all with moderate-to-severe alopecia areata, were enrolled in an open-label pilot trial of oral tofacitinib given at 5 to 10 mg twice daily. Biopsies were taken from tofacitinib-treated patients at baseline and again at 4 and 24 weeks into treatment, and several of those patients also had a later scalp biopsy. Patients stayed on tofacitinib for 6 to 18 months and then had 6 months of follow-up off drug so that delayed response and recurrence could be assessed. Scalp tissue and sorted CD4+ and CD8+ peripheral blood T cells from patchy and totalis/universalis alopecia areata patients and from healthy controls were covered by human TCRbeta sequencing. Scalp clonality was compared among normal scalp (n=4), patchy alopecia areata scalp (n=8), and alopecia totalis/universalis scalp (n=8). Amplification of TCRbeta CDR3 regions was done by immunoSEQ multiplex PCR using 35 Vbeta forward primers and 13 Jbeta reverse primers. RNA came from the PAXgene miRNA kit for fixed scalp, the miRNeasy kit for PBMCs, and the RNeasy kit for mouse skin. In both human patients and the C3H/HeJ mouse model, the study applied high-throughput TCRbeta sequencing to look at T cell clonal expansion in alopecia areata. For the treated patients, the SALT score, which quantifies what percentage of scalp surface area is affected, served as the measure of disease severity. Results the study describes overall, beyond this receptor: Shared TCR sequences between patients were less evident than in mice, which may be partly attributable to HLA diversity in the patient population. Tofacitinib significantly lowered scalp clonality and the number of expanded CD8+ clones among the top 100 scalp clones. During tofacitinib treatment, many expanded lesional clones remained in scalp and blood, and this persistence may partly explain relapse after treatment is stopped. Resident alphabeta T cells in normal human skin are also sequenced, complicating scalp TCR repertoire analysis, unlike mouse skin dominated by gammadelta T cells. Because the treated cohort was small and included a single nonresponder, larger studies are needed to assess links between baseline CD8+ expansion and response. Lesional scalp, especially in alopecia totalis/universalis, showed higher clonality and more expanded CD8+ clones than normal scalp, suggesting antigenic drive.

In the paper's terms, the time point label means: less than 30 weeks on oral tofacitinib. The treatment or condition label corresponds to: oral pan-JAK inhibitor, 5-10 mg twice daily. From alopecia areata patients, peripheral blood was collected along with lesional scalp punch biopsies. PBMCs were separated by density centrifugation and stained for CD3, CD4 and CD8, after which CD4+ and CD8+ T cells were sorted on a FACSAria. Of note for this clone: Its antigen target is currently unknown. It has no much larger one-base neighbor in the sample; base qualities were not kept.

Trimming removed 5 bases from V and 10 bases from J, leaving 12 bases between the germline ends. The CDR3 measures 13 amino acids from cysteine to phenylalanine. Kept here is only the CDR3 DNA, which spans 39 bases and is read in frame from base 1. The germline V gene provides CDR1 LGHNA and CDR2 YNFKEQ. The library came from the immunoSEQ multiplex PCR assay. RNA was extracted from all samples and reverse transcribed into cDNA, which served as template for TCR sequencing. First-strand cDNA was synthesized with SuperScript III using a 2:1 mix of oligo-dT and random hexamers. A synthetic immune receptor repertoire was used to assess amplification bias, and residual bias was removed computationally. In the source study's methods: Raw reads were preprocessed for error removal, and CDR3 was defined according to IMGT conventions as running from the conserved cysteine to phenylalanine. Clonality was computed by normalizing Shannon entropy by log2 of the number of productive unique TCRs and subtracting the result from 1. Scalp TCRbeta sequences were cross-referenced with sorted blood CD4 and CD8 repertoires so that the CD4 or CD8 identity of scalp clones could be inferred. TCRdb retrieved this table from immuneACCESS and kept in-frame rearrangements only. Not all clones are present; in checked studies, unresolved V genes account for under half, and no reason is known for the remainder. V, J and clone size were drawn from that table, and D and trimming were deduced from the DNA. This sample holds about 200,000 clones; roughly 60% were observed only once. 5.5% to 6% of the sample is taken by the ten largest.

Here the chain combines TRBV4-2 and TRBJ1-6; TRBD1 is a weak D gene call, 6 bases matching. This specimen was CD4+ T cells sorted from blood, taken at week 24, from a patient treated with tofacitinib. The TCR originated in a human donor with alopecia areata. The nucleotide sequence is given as TGTGCCAGCAGCTACAGGGAAAGGTCACCCCTCCACTTT. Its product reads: CASSYRERSPLHF.